The clone carrying this TCR beta chain was detected many times. The antigen is undetermined. The record originates from a study of breast tumors, draining lymph nodes, adjacent tissues. The V gene end was trimmed by 5 bases and the J gene end by 3 bases; junction bases not matched to a gene: 8. CDR1 is SGHTA, CDR2 FQGNSA, per germline. The CDR3 runs 18 residues. Overall study results and limits: Most tumor T cells seemingly derive from lymph node, then expand in tumor. Tumors had less TCR diversity than lymph nodes, more than nontumor tissue. Tumor and nontumor repertoires were significantly more similar in luminal-like than in basal-like breast cancer. Data only fit, rather than demonstrated, lymph node origin of most tumor T cells.

TCRdb re-called the multiplex PCR reads through MiXCR, storing one row per CDR3 protein. The sample holds about 270,000 distinct CDR3 sequences, around 31% seen once. The lymph nodes were axillary draining lymph nodes from breast cancer patients. Sequencing was performed on axillary lymph node tissue. V usage is TRBV7-2 and J usage is TRBJ2-2; the match to TRBD2 covers 14 bases. This sequence originates from a female donor with breast cancer. Some clones in this sample may be carry-over from other donors' samples. The CDR3 reads CASSPRLAGGPDTGELFF. CDR3 sequence (DNA): TGTGCCAGCAGCCCGCGACTAGCGGGAGGGCCGGACACCGGGGAGCTGTTTTTT. The full variable domain, with the rest looked up from reference TRBV7-2 and TRBJ2-2, is GAGVSQSPSNKVTEKGKDVELRCDPISGHTALYWYRQSLGQGLEFLIYFQGNSAPDKSGLPSDRFSAERTGGSVSTLTIQRTQQEDSAVYLCASSPRLAGGPDTGELFFGEGSRLTVL.